Shown below are 19 T cell receptor beta chains from a single sample sequenced in a study of blood T cell repertoires in COVID-19. The method was immunoSEQ multiplex PCR; TCRdb's version includes in-frame clones alone and lacks a portion of them. There are 90,000 to 130,000 clones in the sample; roughly 83% occur only once, and 0.8% to 0.9% lies in the top ten. Sequenced sample: peripheral blood. The receptors were gathered from a woman in her 70s with acute or convalescent COVID-19.

J is TRBJ2-3 and V is TRBV24-1, with TRBD1 identical over 7 bases. Trimming took 2 bases from V and 10 from J; bases not matched to a gene: 2. The CDR3 consists of 12 residues. Germline V gives CDR1 KGHDR, CDR2 SFDVKD. This CDR3 reads CATSDYRGPQYF. In DNA, the CDR3 is TGTGCCACCAGTGATTACAGGGGCCCGCAGTATTTT.

The chain combines TRBV4-2 with TRBJ2-5, with TRBD1 identical over 12 bases. The CDR3 totals 17 residues. Germline CDR1 is LGHNA and CDR2 is YNFKEQ. J was trimmed by 5 bases and V by 1 base; bases with no gene match: 8. CDR3 nucleotides: TGTGCCAGCAGCCAAGTGAATGTGGGACAGGGGGCGGAGACCCAGTACTTC. This translates into CASSQVNVGQGAETQYF.

For the CDR3, the DNA is TGTGCCAGCAGCTCTCGAGGGGGACAGCGATCCTACGAGCAGTACTTC. Amino acid sequence: CASSSRGGQRSYEQYF. The V call is TRBV7-6, the J call TRBJ2-7; TRBD1 matches 7 bases. The V and J ends lost 4 bases and 1 base, in that order; junction bases with no gene match: 10. The CDR3 covers 16 residues. Per the germline V gene, CDR1 is SGHVS and CDR2 is FNYEAQ.

The chain is built from TRBV3-1 (or the pseudogene TRBV3-2) and TRBJ2-7; TRBD1 agrees at 7 bases. Germline CDR1 is LGHDT and CDR2 is YNNKEL (reference sequence). V lost 0 bases, J lost 3 bases, and 2 bases stayed unmatched. The CDR3 consists of 14 residues. CDR3 residues: CASSQDRDSYEQYF. The CDR3 nucleotides read TGTGCCAGCAGCCAAGATAGGGACAGCTACGAGCAGTACTTC.

The rearrangement links TRBV5-1 to TRBJ1-3, with 10 bases aligning to TRBD1. J lost 12 bases, V lost 4 bases, and 16 bases had no gene match. This CDR3 has 16 amino acids. Germline CDR1 and CDR2: SGHRS and YFSETQ. In DNA form, the CDR3 reads TGCGCCAGCAGCCCGTCCGGGACAGGGGTTCGGGGGGTCATATATTTT. Protein product: CASSPSGTGVRGVIYF.

This chain connects TRBV5-1 to TRBJ2-1; 7 bases agree with TRBD1. This CDR3 is 18 amino acids long. With V trimmed by 0 bases and J by 5 bases, 14 bases remained unmatched. Per the germline V gene, CDR1 is SGHRS and CDR2 is YFSETQ. The CDR3 spells CASSLDPQGPREDNEQFF. The DNA for the CDR3 is TGCGCCAGCAGCTTGGATCCACAGGGGCCCCGGGAAGACAATGAGCAGTTCTTC.

The chain has TRBV13 and TRBJ2-2; TRBD2 agrees at 12 bases. V lost 4 bases to trimming and J lost 7 bases; unmatched junction nucleotides: 19. In germline, CDR1 is PRHDT, CDR2 FYEKMQ (reference sequence). The CDR3 has 20 residues. The CDR3 DNA reads TGTGCCAGCAGCTACCTCCGTCCTGGGACTAGCGGGTCCAAGGGCGGGGAGCTGTTTTTT. Its protein product is CASSYLRPGTSGSKGGELFF.

This chain uses TRBV5-5 with TRBJ2-7; 9 bases line up with TRBD1. V was clipped by 7 bases and J by 1 base; unmatched bases: 9. Looked up from germline, CDR1 is SGHKS and CDR2 is YYEKEE (reference sequence). This CDR3 is built from 15 residues. The CDR3 DNA is TGTGCCAGCGACGGGACAGGGTTAGGATCCTACGAGCAGTACTTC. Amino acid sequence: CASDGTGLGSYEQYF.

The V gene is TRBV5-6, the J gene TRBJ1-2, with 7 bases matching TRBD1. V dropped 5 bases and J dropped 0; count of bases not matched to a gene: 10. The germline CDR1 and CDR2 sequences are SGHDT and YYEEEE. This CDR3 has 16 amino acids. The CDR3: CASRAGGTVTNYGYTF. The CDR3 nucleotides read TGTGCCAGCAGGGCAGGGGGGACGGTAACTAACTATGGCTACACCTTC. The variable domain in full, with the rest retrieved from reference TRBV5-6 and TRBJ1-2, is DAGVTQSPTHLIKTRGQQVTLRCSPKSGHDTVSWYQQALGQGPQFIFQYYEEEERQRGNFPDRFSGHQFPNYSSELNVNALLLGDSALYLCASRAGGTVTNYGYTFGSGTRLTVV.

The chain couples TRBV12-3 or TRBV12-4 to TRBJ2-7; 7 nucleotides agree with TRBD2. The CDR3 covers 12 residues. With V trimmed by 7 bases and J by 3 bases, 3 bases remained unmatched. The CDR3 is CASTRGDYEQYF. For the CDR3, the DNA is TGTGCCAGCACCCGGGGGGACTACGAGCAGTACTTC.

This chain connects TRBV29-1 to TRBJ2-3; D call uncertain. Germline CDR1 reads SQVTM; CDR2 reads ANQGSEA. Trimming left V 4 bases short and J 2 bases short, with 10 bases between. This CDR3 has 13 amino acids. CDR3 sequence: CSVGRGATDTQYF. The CDR3 DNA sequence: TGCAGCGTTGGGCGAGGAGCCACAGATACGCAGTATTTT.

This clone has a handful of counts. The CDR3, as DNA: TGTGCCAGCACCGGACAGGGAAATCAGCCCCAGCATTTT. Its translation is CASTGQGNQPQHF. The chain recombines TRBV6-5 with TRBJ1-5; 8 bases align to TRBD1. With 7 bases clipped from V and 4 bases from J, the junction kept 3 bases outside the gene matches. Germline-derived CDR1 and CDR2 are MNHEY and SVGAGI. The length of the CDR3 is 13 residues.

The chain joins TRBV2 to TRBJ1-6, with D perhaps TRBD1 (5 bases). V lost 7 bases to trimming and J lost 7 bases, with 14 bases between them. This CDR3 region has 14 residues. Germline CDR1 is SNHLY and CDR2 is FYNNEI. The CDR3 bases are TGTGCCAGCATCCCCGGACAAGGAAATTCACCCCTCCACTTT. It translates to CASIPGQGNSPLHF.

This chain joins TRBV28 and TRBJ2-7; TRBD2 matches 9 bases. Germline-derived CDR1 and CDR2 are MDHEN and SYDVKM. With 2 bases clipped from V and 2 bases from J, the junction kept 1 base outside the gene matches. The CDR3 is made up of 14 amino acids. The CDR3 is CASSLAGGTYEQYF. The CDR3 coding sequence is TGTGCCAGCAGTTTAGCGGGAGGGACCTACGAGCAGTACTTC.

The chain is built from TRBV7-8 and TRBJ2-3; 10 nucleotides line up with TRBD2. This CDR3 is built from 17 residues. Trimming at V came to 5 bases and at J to 2 bases, leaving 10 bases not matched to a gene. The germline V gene encodes CDR1 SGHVS and CDR2 FQNEAQ. This chain's CDR3 is CASSATLAGDDTDTQYF. As DNA, the CDR3 is TGTGCCAGCAGCGCCACCCTAGCGGGGGACGACACAGATACGCAGTATTTT. Drawing the rest from reference TRBV7-8 and TRBJ2-3, the complete variable domain is GAGVSQSPRYKVAKRGQDVALRCDPISGHVSLFWYQQALGQGPEFLTYFQNEAQLDKSGLPSDRFFAERPEGSVSTLKIQRTQQEDSAVYLCASSATLAGDDTDTQYFGPGTRLTVL.

The rearrangement uses TRBV28 and TRBJ1-1, with 7 bases matching TRBD1. Germline-derived CDR1 and CDR2 are MDHEN and SYDVKM. V trimming: 4 bases; J trimming: 4 bases; junction bases outside the gene matches: 9. CDR3 size: 15 residues. The CDR3 nucleotides are TGTGCCAGCAGTTATGGAGGGGGCGCGCTCACTGAAGCTTTCTTT. Translation: CASSYGGGALTEAFF.

This clone was seen just once. This chain uses TRBV5-1 with TRBJ2-1; D is possibly TRBD1 (5 bases). Trimming took off 3 bases at V and 5 bases at J, with 15 bases between the two ends. The CDR3 extends over 15 amino acids. Germline CDR1 reads SGHRS; CDR2 reads YFSETQ. The CDR3 region has the DNA TGCGCCAGCAGCTCCAACCGTCTAGGGGACAATGAGCAGTTCTTC. It yields the protein CASSSNRLGDNEQFF.

The chain couples TRBV7-8 to TRBJ2-5, with 9 bases aligning to TRBD1. The germline CDR1 and CDR2 sequences are SGHVS and FQNEAQ. Germline trimming cut 5 bases from V and 4 bases from J; bases unmatched to any gene: 8. There are 15 residues in the CDR3. The CDR3 region is CASSEGTGSGETQYF. As DNA, the CDR3 is TGTGCCAGCAGCGAAGGGACAGGGAGTGGAGAGACCCAGTACTTC.

This sequence joins TRBV5-4 and TRBJ1-1; the match to TRBD1 covers 10 bases. CDR1 is SGHNT and CDR2 is YYREEE in the germline V gene (reference sequence). V dropped 4 bases and J dropped 4; count of bases not matched to a gene: 4. The CDR3 is 14 residues long. In DNA form, the CDR3 reads TGTGCCAGCAGCCCACGGGACAGGGGCACTGAAGCTTTCTTT. Translating it yields CASSPRDRGTEAFF. Complete variable domain (other parts from reference TRBV5-4 and TRBJ1-1): ETGVTQSPTHLIKTRGQQVTLRCSSQSGHNTVSWYQQALGQGPQFIFQYYREEENGRGNFPPRFSGLQFPNYSSELNVNALELDDSALYLCASSPRDRGTEAFFGQGTRLTVV.